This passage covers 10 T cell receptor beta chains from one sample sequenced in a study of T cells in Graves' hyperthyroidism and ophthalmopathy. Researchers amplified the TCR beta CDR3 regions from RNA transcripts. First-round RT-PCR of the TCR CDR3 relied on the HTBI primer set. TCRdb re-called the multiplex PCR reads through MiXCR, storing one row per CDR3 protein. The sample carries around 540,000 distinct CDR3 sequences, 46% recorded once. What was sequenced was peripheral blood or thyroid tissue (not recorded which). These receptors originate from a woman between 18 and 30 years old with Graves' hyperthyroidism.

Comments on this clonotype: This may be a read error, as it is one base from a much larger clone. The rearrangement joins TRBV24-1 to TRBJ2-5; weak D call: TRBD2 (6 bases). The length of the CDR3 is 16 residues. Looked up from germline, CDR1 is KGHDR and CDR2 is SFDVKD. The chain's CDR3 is CATSAPDAGRWETQCF. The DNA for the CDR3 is TGTGCCACCAGTGCCCCAGATGCGGGGCGCTGGGAGACCCAGTGCTTC.

Here the CDR3 reads CASSYSGTDDSYGYTF. Here the CDR3 DNA reads TGTGCCAGCAGTTACTCCGGGACAGATGACTCCTATGGCTACACCTTC. The genes are TRBV6-2 or TRBV6-3 and TRBJ1-2, with 7 bases fitting TRBD1. The CDR3 runs to 16 residues. Germline lookup yields CDR1 MNHEY and CDR2 SVGEGT. J lost 4 bases, V lost 0 bases, and 8 bases had no gene match.

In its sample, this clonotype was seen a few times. CDR3 DNA sequence: TGCGCCAGCAGCTTGGACAGTCACTATGGCTACACCTTC. Its translation: CASSLDSHYGYTF. This chain joins TRBV5-1 and TRBJ1-2; D not resolved. This CDR3 has 13 amino acids. V was clipped by 0 bases and J by 3 bases, with 6 bases between them. The germline V gene has CDR1 SGHRS and CDR2 YFSETQ.

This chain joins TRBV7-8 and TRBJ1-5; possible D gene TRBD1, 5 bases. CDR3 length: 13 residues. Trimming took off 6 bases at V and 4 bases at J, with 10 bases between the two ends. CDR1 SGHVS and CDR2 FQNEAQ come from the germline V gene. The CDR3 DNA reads TGTGCCAGCAGAGGGACGGATAATCAGCCCCAGCATTTT. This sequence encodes CASRGTDNQPQHF.

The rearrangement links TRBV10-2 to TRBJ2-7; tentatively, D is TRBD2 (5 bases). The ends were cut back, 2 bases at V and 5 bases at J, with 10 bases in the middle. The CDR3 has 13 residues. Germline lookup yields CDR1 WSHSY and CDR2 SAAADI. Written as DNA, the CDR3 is TGCGCCAGCAGTGAGACCCTCGGGAACGAGCAGTACTTC. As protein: CASSETLGNEQYF.

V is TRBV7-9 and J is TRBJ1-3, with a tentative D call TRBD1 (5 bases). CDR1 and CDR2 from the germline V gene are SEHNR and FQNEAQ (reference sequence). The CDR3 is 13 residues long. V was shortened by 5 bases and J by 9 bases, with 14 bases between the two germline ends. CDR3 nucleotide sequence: TGTGCCAGCAGCCCTTGGAGCGGGGGCACCATATATTTT. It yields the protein CASSPWSGGTIYF.

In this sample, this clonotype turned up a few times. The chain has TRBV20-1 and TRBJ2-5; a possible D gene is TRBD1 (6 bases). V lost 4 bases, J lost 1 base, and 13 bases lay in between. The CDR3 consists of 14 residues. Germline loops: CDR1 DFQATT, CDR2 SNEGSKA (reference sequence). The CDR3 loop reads CSATVPGAQETQYF. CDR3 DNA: TGCAGTGCTACGGTGCCAGGGGCCCAAGAGACCCAGTACTTC.

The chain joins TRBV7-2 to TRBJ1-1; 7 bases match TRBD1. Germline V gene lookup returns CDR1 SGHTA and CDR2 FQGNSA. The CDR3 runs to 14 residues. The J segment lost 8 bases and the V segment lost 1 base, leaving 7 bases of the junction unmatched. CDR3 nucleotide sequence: TGTGCCAGCAGCTTAGGTGAGGGGGCGTACGAAGCTTTCTTT. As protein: CASSLGEGAYEAFF. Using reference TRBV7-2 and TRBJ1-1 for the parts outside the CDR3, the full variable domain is GAGVSQSPSNKVTEKGKDVELRCDPISGHTALYWYRQSLGQGLEFLIYFQGNSAPDKSGLPSDRFSAERTGGSVSTLTIQRTQQEDSAVYLCASSLGEGAYEAFFGQGTRLTVV.

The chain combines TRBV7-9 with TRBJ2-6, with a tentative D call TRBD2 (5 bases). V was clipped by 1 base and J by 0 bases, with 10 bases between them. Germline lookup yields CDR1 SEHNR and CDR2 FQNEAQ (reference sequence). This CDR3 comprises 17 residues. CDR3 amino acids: CASSLEGAGSGANVLTF. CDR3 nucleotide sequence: TGTGCCAGCAGCTTAGAAGGCGCGGGCTCTGGGGCCAACGTCCTGACTTTC. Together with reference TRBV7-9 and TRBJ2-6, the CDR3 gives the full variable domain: DTGVSQNPRHKITKRGQNVTFRCDPISEHNRLYWYRQTLGQGPEFLTYFQNEAQLEKSRLLSDRFSAERPKGSFSTLEIQRTEQGDSAMYLCASSLEGAGSGANVLTFGAGSRLTVL.

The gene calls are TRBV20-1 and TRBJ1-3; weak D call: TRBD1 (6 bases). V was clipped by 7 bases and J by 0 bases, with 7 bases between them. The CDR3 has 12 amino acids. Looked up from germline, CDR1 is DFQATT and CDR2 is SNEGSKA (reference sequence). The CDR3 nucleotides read TGCAGTGGGACAGTCTCTGGAAACACCATATATTTT. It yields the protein CSGTVSGNTIYF.